This T cell receptor (beta chain) was captured in a study of T cell changes during pregnancy in multiple sclerosis. Measured with immunoSEQ multiplex PCR; TCRdb has only the in-frame clones, and not every one. The sample carries 75,000 to 95,000 clones, around 93% recorded once. In germline, CDR1 is LGHNA, CDR2 YSLEER. The CDR3 loop spans 16 amino acids. Deletions cut 3 bases from V and 4 bases from J, with 18 bases between. This receptor was taken from a female donor in good health, enrolled as a control in a pregnancy study. This material consisted of peripheral blood, taken in the first trimester of pregnancy. V usage is TRBV4-3 and J usage is TRBJ2-5; a possible D gene is TRBD2 (7 bases). The CDR3 nucleotides are TGCGCCAGCAGCCATGGTGGGGGGGCCAGGCCAGAGACCCAGTACTTC. It is translated as CASSHGGGARPETQYF.